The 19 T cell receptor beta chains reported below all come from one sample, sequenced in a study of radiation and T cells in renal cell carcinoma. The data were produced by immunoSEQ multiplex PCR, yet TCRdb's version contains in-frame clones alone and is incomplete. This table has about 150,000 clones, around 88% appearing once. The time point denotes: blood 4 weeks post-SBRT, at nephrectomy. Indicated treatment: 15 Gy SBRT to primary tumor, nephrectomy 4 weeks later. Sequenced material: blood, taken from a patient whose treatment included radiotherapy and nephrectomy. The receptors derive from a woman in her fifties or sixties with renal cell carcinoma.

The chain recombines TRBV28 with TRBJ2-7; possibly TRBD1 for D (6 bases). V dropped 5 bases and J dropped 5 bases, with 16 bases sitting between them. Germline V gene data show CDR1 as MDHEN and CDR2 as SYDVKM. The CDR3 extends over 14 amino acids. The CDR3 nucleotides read TGTGCCAGCAGTGGCGGTGGGGGCGTCGACGAGCAGTACTTC. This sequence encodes CASSGGGGVDEQYF.

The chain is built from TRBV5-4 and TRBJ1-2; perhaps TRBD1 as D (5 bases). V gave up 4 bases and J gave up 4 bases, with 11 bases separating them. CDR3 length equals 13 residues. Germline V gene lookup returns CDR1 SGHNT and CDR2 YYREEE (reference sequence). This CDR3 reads CASSLMGPYGYTF. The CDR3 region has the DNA TGTGCCAGCAGCCTAATGGGACCCTATGGCTACACCTTC.

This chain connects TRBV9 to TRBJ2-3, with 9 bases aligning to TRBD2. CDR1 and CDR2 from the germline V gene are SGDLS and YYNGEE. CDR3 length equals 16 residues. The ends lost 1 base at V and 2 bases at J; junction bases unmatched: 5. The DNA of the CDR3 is TGTGCCAGCAGCGTATCGACTAGCGGAATCACAGATACGCAGTATTTT. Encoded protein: CASSVSTSGITDTQYF.

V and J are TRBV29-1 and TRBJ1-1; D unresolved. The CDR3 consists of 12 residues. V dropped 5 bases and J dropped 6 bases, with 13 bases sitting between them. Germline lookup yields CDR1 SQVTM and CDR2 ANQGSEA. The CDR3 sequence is CSVQIQKAEAFF. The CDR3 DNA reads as TGCAGCGTTCAAATTCAAAAGGCTGAAGCTTTCTTT.

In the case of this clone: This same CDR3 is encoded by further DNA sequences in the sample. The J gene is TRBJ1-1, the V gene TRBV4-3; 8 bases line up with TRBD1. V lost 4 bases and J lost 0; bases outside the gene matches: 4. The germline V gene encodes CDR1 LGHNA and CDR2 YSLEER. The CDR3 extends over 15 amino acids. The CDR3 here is CASSPRQGMNTEAFF. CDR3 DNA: TGCGCCAGCAGCCCTCGACAGGGGATGAACACTGAAGCTTTCTTT.

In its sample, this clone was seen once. The DNA for the CDR3 is TGTGCCAGCAGCCAAGATGGGACAGGGTGGGGAGGGCAGTACTTC. It codes for CASSQDGTGWGGQYF. The J gene is TRBJ2-7, the V gene TRBV4-2, with 9 bases fitting TRBD1. V gave up 0 bases and J gave up 9 bases; unmatched junction bases: 9. The germline V gene has CDR1 LGHNA and CDR2 YNFKEQ. The CDR3 is 15 residues long.

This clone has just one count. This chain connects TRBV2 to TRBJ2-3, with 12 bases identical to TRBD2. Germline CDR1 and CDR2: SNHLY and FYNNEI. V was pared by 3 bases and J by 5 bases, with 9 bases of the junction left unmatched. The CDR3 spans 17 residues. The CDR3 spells CASSDPPSGGALDTQYF. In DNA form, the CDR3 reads TGTGCCAGCAGTGACCCCCCTAGCGGGGGGGCCTTAGATACGCAGTATTTT.

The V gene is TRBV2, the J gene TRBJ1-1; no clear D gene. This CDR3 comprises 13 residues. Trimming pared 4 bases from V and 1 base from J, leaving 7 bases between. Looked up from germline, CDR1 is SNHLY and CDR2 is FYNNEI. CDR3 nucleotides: TGTGCCAGCAGTGTTAGGACGAACACTGAAGCTTTCTTT. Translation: CASSVRTNTEAFF.

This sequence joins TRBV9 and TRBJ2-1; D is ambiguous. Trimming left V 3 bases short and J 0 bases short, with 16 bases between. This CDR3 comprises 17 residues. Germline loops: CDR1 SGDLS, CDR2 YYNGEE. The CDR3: CASSGQTETSSYNEQFF. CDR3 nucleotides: TGTGCCAGCAGCGGCCAAACAGAGACAAGCTCCTACAATGAGCAGTTCTTC.

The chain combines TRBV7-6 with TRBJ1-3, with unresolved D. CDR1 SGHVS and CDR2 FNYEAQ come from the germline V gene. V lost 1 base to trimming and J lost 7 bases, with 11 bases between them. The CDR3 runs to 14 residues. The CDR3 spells CASSLVFPENTIYF. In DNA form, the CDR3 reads TGTGCCAGCAGCTTAGTCTTCCCTGAGAACACCATATATTTT. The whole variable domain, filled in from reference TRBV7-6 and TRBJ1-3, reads GAGVSQSPRYKVTKRGQDVALRCDPISGHVSLYWYRQALGQGPEFLTYFNYEAQQDKSGLPNDRFSAERPEGSISTLTIQRTEQRDSAMYRCASSLVFPENTIYFGEGSWLTVV.

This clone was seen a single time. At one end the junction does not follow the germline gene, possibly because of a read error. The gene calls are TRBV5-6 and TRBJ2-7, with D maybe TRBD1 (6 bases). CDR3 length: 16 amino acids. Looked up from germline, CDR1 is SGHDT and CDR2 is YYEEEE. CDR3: CASSFRTTGLSHEQYF. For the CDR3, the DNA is TGTGCCAGCAGCTTTAGAACGACAGGCCTCTCCCACGAGCAGTACTTC. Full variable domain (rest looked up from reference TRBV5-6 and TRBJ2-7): DAGVTQSPTHLIKTRGQQVTLRCSPKSGHDTVSWYQQALGQGPQFIFQYYEEEERQRGNFPDRFSGHQFPNYSSELNVNALLLGDSALYLCASSFRTTGLSHEQYFGPGTRLTVT.

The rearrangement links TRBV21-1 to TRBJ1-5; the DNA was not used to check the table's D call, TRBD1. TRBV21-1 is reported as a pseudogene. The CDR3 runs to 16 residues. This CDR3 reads CASSKNDRGVGQPQHF. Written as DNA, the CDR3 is TGTGCCAGCAGCAAAAATGACAGGGGAGTTGGGCAGCCCCAGCATTTT.

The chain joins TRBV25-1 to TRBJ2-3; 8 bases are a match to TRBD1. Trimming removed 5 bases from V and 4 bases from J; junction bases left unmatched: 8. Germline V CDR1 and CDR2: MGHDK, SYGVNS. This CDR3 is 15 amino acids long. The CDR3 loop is CASSSSGGIADTQYF. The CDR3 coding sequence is TGTGCCAGCAGTAGTTCAGGGGGCATCGCAGATACGCAGTATTTT.

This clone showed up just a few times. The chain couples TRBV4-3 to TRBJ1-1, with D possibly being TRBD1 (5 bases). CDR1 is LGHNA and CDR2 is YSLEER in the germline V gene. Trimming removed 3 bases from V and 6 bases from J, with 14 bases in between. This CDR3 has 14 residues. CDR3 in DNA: TGCGCCAGCAGCCAGCCCTGGCAGGGTGCTGAAGCTTTCTTT. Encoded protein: CASSQPWQGAEAFF.

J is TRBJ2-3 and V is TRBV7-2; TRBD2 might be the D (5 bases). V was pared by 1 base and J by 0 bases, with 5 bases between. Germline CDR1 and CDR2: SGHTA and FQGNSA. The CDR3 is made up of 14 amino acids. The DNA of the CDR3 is TGTGCCAGCAGCTTAGGGACTAGCACAGATACGCAGTATTTT. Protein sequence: CASSLGTSTDTQYF. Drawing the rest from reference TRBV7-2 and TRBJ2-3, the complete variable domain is GAGVSQSPSNKVTEKGKDVELRCDPISGHTALYWYRQSLGQGLEFLIYFQGNSAPDKSGLPSDRFSAERTGGSVSTLTIQRTQQEDSAVYLCASSLGTSTDTQYFGPGTRLTVL.

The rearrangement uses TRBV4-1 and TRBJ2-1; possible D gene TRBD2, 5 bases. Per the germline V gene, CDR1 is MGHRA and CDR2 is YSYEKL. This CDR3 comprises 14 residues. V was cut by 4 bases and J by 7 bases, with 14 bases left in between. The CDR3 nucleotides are TGCGCCAGCAGCCCCCAGCAACTAGTGAATGAGCAGTTCTTC. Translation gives CASSPQQLVNEQFF.

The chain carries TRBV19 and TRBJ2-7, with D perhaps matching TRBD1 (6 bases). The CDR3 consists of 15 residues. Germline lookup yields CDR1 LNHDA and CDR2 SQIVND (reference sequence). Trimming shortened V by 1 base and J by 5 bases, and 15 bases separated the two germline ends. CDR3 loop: CASSIVRQGSHEQYF. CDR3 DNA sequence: TGTGCCAGTAGTATAGTTCGCCAGGGGAGCCACGAGCAGTACTTC.

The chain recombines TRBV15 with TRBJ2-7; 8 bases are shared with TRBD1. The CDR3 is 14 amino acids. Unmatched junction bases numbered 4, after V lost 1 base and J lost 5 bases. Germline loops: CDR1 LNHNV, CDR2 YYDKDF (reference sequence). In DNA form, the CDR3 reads TGTGCCACCAGCAGAGGAGCAGGGGGCAACGAGCAGTACTTC. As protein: CATSRGAGGNEQYF.

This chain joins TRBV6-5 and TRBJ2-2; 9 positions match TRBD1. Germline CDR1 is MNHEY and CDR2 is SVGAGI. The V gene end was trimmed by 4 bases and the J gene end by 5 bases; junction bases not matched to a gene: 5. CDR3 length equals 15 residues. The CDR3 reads CASSSGTGPTGELFF. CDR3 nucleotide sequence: TGTGCCAGCAGTTCCGGGACAGGGCCGACCGGGGAGCTGTTTTTT.